What follows are 12 T cell receptor beta chains derived from one specimen sequenced in a study of human T cells and chemical hapten exposure. Sample time point: pre-sensitization, week 0. The sample's treatment: therapeutic diphenylcyclopropenone sensitization with weekly scalp DPC. TCRdb processed the RACE reads anew with MiXCR; each CDR3 protein has one entry. The table shows fewer than 150,000 distinct CDR3 sequences, with approximately 13% occurring only once. The sample consisted of whole blood, taken in connection with sensitization to the hapten diphenylcyclopropenone (DPC). These receptors all stem from a woman aged 18-29 years with alopecia areata. Some clones in this sample may be carry-over from other donors' samples.

This chain's CDR3 is CASRRQNSPLHF. CDR3 coding DNA: TGTGCCAGCAGACGACAGAATTCACCCCTCCACTTT. V gene TRBV2 combines with J gene TRBJ1-6, with TRBD1 as a possible D gene (5 bases). The CDR3 totals 12 residues. Trimming took 6 bases from V and 7 from J, leaving 7 bases between them. Germline lookup yields CDR1 SNHLY and CDR2 FYNNEI.

The CDR3 region has the DNA TGTGCCAGCAGCTTAGTGCCTTTGGACAGATCGTTGAACACTGAAGCTTTCTTT. Its translation is CASSLVPLDRSLNTEAFF. The chain links TRBV7-6 to TRBJ1-1, with D perhaps TRBD1 (6 bases). Between the trimmed V and J ends, which lost 1 base and 0 bases, there was a span of 18 bases. Germline V CDR1 and CDR2: SGHVS, FNYEAQ. This CDR3 is built from 18 residues.

This chain connects TRBV28 to TRBJ2-7, with 12 bases that match TRBD2. The germline V gene has CDR1 MDHEN and CDR2 SYDVKM. The CDR3 runs to 15 residues. J was trimmed by 7 bases and V by 5 bases; bases with no gene match: 9. The chain's CDR3 is CASSLTSGGTPEQYF. The CDR3 DNA follows: TGTGCCAGCAGTCTTACTAGCGGGGGGACCCCTGAGCAGTACTTC. Together with reference TRBV28 and TRBJ2-7, the CDR3 gives the full variable domain: DVKVTQSSRYLVKRTGEKVFLECVQDMDHENMFWYRQDPGLGLRLIYFSYDVKMKEKGDIPEGYSVSREKKERFSLILESASTNQTSMYLCASSLTSGGTPEQYFGPGTRLTVT.

This clonotype occurred once. The chain is built from TRBV7-2 and TRBJ1-5; D is perhaps TRBD1 (6 bases). CDR1 and CDR2 from the germline V gene are SGHTA and FQGNSA. This CDR3 is built from 14 residues. Trimming cost V 3 bases and J 2 bases, with 8 bases left between them. CDR3 amino acids: CASSFQGRNQPQHF. CDR3 coding DNA: TGTGCCAGCAGCTTCCAGGGGCGCAATCAGCCCCAGCATTTT.

This clonotype was counted between two and nine times. The chain joins TRBV4-1 to TRBJ1-2; 9 bases align to TRBD1. There are 13 residues in the CDR3. With V trimmed by 8 bases and J by 7 bases, 8 bases remained unmatched. Germline CDR1 reads MGHRA; CDR2 reads YSYEKL. The CDR3 spells CASSGTGPPGYTF. The CDR3 coding sequence is TGCGCCAGCTCCGGGACAGGGCCGCCTGGCTACACCTTC.

This clonotype occurred a few times. The chain carries TRBV6-5 and TRBJ2-1, with D possibly being TRBD1 (5 bases). Per germline, CDR1 MNHEY and CDR2 SVGAGI. The V and J ends lost 2 bases and 4 bases respectively, with 9 bases between them. The CDR3 is made up of 14 amino acids. The CDR3 here is CASSYGAGYNEQFF. CDR3 DNA: TGTGCCAGCAGTTACGGGGCAGGGTACAATGAGCAGTTCTTC.

This clonotype was recorded many times. The chain recombines TRBV20-1 with TRBJ2-3, with 11 bases matching TRBD2. The CDR3 has 15 amino acids. Germline trimming cut 3 bases from V and 4 bases from J; bases unmatched to any gene: 6. Per the germline V gene, CDR1 is DFQATT and CDR2 is SNEGSKA (reference sequence). Written as DNA, the CDR3 is TGCAGTGCTAGCGTAGCGGGGGGGAGATCAGATACGCAGTATTTT. This sequence encodes CSASVAGGRSDTQYF.

This clonotype was detected ten times or more. This rearrangement joins TRBV12-3 or TRBV12-4 to TRBJ1-5, with 7 bases aligning to TRBD1. The CDR3 runs to 17 residues. V was pared by 5 bases and J by 0 bases, with 10 bases of the junction left unmatched. The CDR3 DNA is TGTGCCAGCAGTCTAAATCCCGGGACAGTTAGCAATCAGCCCCAGCATTTT. It translates to CASSLNPGTVSNQPQHF.

The V gene is TRBV7-2, the J gene TRBJ1-4; no clear D. The ends were cut back, 5 bases at V and 4 bases at J, with 11 bases in the middle. This CDR3 contains 14 residues. Per germline, CDR1 SGHTA and CDR2 FQGNSA. The DNA for the CDR3 is TGTGCCAGCAGCCCGTGGAGCCATAATGAAAAACTGTTTTTT. Translated: CASSPWSHNEKLFF.

The chain couples TRBV11-2 to TRBJ2-3, with D perhaps matching TRBD2 (5 bases). CDR3 length equals 13 residues. V lost 1 base and J lost 8, with 10 bases in between. The germline CDR1 and CDR2 sequences are SGHAT and FQNNGV. CDR3 sequence reads: CASSLVRAGTQYF. The CDR3 nucleotides read TGTGCCAGCAGCTTAGTTCGGGCGGGTACGCAGTATTTT.

This clonotype was observed at least ten times. The chain is built from TRBV7-3 and TRBJ1-1; D remains unclear. The V and J ends lost 2 bases and 1 base respectively, with 8 bases between them. The CDR3 runs 14 residues. The V gene's germline CDR1 is SGHTA and CDR2 FQGTGA. The CDR3 sequence: CASSLEAANTEAFF. The CDR3 DNA follows: TGTGCCAGCAGCTTAGAGGCAGCGAACACTGAAGCTTTCTTT.

There are a few counts of this clonotype. The rearrangement uses TRBV29-1 and TRBJ2-7; D perhaps matches TRBD1 (6 bases). This CDR3 is built from 13 residues. Germline V gene lookup returns CDR1 SQVTM and CDR2 ANQGSEA. V lost 4 bases to trimming and J lost 3 bases, with 13 bases between them. CDR3 in DNA: TGCAGCGTTGTACAGGGAACGCTCTACGAGCAGTACTTC. Protein product: CSVVQGTLYEQYF.